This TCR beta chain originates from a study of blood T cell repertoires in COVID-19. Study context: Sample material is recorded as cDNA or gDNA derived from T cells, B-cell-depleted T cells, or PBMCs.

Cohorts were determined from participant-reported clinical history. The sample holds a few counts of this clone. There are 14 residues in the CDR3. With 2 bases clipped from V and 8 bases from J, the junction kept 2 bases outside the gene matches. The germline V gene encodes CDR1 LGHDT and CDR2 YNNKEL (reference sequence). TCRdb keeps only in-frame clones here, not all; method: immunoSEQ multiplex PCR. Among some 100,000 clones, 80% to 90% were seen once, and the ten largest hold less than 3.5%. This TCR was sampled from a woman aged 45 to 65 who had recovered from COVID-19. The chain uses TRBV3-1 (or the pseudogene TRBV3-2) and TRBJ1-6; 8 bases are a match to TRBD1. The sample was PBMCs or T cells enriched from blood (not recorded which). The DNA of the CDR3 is TGTGCCAGCAGCCAATGGGGACAGGATTCACCCCTCCACTTT. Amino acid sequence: CASSQWGQDSPLHF.